This TCR beta chain derives from a study of blood T cell repertoires in COVID-19. Study as a whole: Italy, Spain and the United States were the sources of the convalescent and acute COVID-19 samples. The analysed material was cDNA or gDNA that came from T cells, B-cell-depleted T cells, or PBMCs.

This CDR3 has 18 residues. Between the trimmed V and J ends, which lost 4 bases and 6 bases, there was a span of 27 bases. CDR1 is MNHEY and CDR2 is SMNVEV in the germline V gene (reference sequence). This clone was seen once. Patients from Seattle were sampled longitudinally, starting during active infection. In the study's own analysis: Amplification from reference gene primers served as the basis for estimated nucleated cell counts. The method was immunoSEQ multiplex PCR; TCRdb's version includes in-frame clones alone and lacks a portion of them. V, J and clone size are those of that table, while D and trimming were read from the DNA. The data show some 450,000 clones, 70% to 90% seen once.

The sequence derives from a young man with COVID-19, enrolled during active disease. V is TRBV27 and J is TRBJ1-2; tentative D call: TRBD1 (6 bases). The source material was peripheral blood. CDR3 nucleotides: TGTGCCAGCAGTTCCTACGTACCTTCAGGGGCTGGGATCGATGGCTACACCTTC. Translation: CASSSYVPSGAGIDGYTF.